This entry describes one TCR beta chain. The data originate from a study of T cell responses to AZD1222 COVID-19 vaccine. CDR1 and CDR2 from the germline V gene are SGHVS and FQNEAQ. Unmatched junction bases numbered 9, after V lost 5 bases and J lost 5 bases. The CDR3 loop spans 14 amino acids. The assay was immunoSEQ multiplex PCR, and TCRdb's table has in-frame clones only and misses some. This table has under 150,000 clones, roughly 92% appearing once. This chain joins TRBV7-8 and TRBJ2-7, with 7 bases matching TRBD1. The receptor's source is an adult who received the AZD1222 COVID-19 vaccine. The specimen comprised peripheral blood, sampled 28 days after the second AZD1222 dose. CDR3 residues: CASSHGNRGHEQYF. DNA of the CDR3: TGTGCCAGCAGCCACGGCAACAGGGGCCACGAGCAGTACTTC.